The TCR beta chain under discussion was sequenced for a study of blood T cell repertoires in COVID-19. Background on the study: Samples taken during acute and convalescent COVID-19 were collected in the United States, Italy and Spain. Nucleic acid was either cDNA or gDNA, and it came from T cells, B-cell-depleted T cells, or PBMCs.

From germline, CDR1 is SGHVS and CDR2 FQNEAQ. This CDR3 comprises 15 residues. Losses at the gene ends were 6 bases for V and 4 bases for J; bases not matched to a gene: 9. In the source study's methods: The authors estimated nucleated cell counts from reference gene primer amplification. Clones were sequenced by immunoSEQ multiplex PCR, and TCRdb holds only the in-frame ones, with some missing. That table supplies the V and J calls and clone size; D and trimming were determined from the DNA. Among around 140,000 clones, 70% to 80% were seen once, and the ten largest hold 3.5% to 5%. The sequenced sample was peripheral blood. This sequence was found in a woman older than 75 with active or convalescent COVID-19. The chain combines TRBV7-8 with TRBJ2-5; 9 bases line up with TRBD1. The CDR3 DNA follows: TGTGCCAGCAGGACCGGGACAGGGTCGTTAGAGACCCAGTACTTC. Residues: CASRTGTGSLETQYF. Together with reference TRBV7-8 and TRBJ2-5, the CDR3 gives the full variable domain: GAGVSQSPRYKVAKRGQDVALRCDPISGHVSLFWYQQALGQGPEFLTYFQNEAQLDKSGLPSDRFFAERPEGSVSTLKIQRTQQEDSAVYLCASRTGTGSLETQYFGPGTRLLVL.